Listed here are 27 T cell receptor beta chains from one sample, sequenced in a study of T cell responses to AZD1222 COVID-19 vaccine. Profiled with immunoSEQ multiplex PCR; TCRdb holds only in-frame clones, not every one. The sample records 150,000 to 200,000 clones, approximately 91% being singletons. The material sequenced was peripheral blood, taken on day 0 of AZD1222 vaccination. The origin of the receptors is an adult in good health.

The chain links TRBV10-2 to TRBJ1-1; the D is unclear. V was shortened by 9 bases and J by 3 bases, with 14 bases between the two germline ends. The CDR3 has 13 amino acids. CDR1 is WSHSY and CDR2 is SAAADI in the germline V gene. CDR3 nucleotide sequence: TGCGCCAGTGGAAGAAACAAGGACACTGAAGCTTTCTTT. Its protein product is CASGRNKDTEAFF.

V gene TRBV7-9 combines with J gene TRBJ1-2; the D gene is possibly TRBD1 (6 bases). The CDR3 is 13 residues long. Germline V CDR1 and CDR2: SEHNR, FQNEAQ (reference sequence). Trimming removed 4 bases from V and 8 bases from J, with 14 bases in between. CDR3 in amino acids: CASSSEGGGGYTF. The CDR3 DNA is TGTGCCAGCAGCTCCGAAGGGGGAGGCGGCTACACCTTC.

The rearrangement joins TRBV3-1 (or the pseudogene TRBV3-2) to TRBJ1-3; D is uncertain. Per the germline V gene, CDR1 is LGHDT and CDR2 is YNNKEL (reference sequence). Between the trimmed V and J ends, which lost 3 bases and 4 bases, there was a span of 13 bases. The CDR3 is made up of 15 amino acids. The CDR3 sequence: CASSQGSGLGNTIYF. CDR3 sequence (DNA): TGTGCCAGCAGCCAGGGCTCGGGCCTAGGAAACACCATATATTTT.

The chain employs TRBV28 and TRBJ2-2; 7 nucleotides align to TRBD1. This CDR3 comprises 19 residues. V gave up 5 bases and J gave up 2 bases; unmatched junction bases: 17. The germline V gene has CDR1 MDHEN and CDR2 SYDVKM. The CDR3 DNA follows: TGTGCCAGCAGTCCATACCGGCCCATAGGGGGCATCAACACCGGGGAGCTGTTTTTT. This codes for CASSPYRPIGGINTGELFF.

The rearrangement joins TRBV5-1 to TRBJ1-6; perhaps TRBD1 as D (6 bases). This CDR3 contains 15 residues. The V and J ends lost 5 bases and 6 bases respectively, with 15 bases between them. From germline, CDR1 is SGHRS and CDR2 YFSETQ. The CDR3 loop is CASRTTGTINSPLHF. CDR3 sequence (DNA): TGCGCCAGCAGAACCACCGGGACAATTAATTCACCCCTCCACTTT.

CDR3 region: CASSPRGDREPTNEKLFF. The DNA for the CDR3 is TGTGCCAGCTCACCACGGGGGGACAGGGAACCAACTAATGAAAAACTGTTTTTT. The V gene is TRBV18, the J gene TRBJ1-4; TRBD1 aligns across 9 bases. The CDR3 covers 18 residues. Germline V CDR1 and CDR2: KGHSH, LQKENI. The V and J ends lost 1 base and 0 bases, in that order; junction bases with no gene match: 6.

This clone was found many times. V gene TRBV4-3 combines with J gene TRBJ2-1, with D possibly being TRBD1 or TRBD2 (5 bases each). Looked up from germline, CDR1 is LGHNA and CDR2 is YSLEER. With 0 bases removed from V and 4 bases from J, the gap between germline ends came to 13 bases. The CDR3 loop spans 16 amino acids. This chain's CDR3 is CASSQEGREPYNEQFF. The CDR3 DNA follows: TGCGCCAGCAGCCAAGAGGGACGGGAACCGTACAATGAGCAGTTCTTC.

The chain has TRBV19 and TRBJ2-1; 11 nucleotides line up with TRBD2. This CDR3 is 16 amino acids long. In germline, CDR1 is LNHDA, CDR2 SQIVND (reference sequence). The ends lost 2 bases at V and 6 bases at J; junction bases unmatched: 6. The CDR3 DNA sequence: TGTGCCAGTAGTATAAATCGGCTAGCGGGAGGCAATGAGCAGTTCTTC. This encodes CASSINRLAGGNEQFF.

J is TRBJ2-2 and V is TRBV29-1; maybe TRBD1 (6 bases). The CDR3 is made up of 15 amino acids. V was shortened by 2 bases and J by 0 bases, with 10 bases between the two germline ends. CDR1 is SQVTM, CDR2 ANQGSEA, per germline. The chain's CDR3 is CSVEHGQSNTGELFF. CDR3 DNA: TGCAGCGTTGAACACGGACAGTCGAACACCGGGGAGCTGTTTTTT.

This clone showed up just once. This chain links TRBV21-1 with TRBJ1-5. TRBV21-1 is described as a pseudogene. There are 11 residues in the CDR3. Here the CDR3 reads CASSPRGGMHF. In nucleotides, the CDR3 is TGTGCCAGCAGCCCCAGGGGGGGGATGCATTTT.

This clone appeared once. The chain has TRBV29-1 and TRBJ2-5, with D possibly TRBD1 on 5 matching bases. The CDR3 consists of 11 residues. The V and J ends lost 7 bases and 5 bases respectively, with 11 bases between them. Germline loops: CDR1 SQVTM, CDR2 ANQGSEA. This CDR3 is CSAEKGETQYF. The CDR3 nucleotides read TGCAGCGCCGAGAAGGGGGAGACCCAGTACTTC. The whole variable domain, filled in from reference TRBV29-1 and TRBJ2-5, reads SAVISQKPSRDICQRGTSLTIQCQVDSQVTMMFWYRQQPGQSLTLIATANQGSEATYESGFVIDKFPISRPNLTFSTLTVSNMSPEDSSIYLCSAEKGETQYFGPGTRLLVL.

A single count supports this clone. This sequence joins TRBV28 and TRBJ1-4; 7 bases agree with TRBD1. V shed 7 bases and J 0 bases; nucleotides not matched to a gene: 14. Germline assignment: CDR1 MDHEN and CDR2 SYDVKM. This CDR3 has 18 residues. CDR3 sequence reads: CASTRRMGTVATNEKLFF. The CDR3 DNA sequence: TGTGCCAGCACCCGAAGGATGGGGACAGTCGCAACTAATGAAAAACTGTTTTTT.

In nucleotides, the CDR3 is TGTGCCAGCAGCTCTTGGACTAGCCAATACGAGCAGTACTTC. Translation gives CASSSWTSQYEQYF. The chain combines TRBV13 with TRBJ2-7, with 8 bases lining up with TRBD2. V lost 4 bases, J lost 4 bases, and 6 bases stayed unmatched. The CDR3 has 14 amino acids. Germline values: CDR1 PRHDT, CDR2 FYEKMQ (reference sequence).

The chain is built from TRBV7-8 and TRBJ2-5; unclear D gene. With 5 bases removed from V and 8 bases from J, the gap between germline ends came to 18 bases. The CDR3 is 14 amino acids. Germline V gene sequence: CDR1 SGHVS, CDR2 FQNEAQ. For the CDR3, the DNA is TGTGCCAGCAGCCCCCCGGACCCATCACTTACCCAGTACTTC. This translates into CASSPPDPSLTQYF.

This chain's CDR3 is CASSQDRQPKNIQYF. DNA of the CDR3: TGTGCCAGCAGCCAAGATCGGCAGCCCAAAAACATTCAGTACTTC. The genes are TRBV3-1 (or the pseudogene TRBV3-2) and TRBJ2-4; D is ambiguous. Germline-derived CDR1 and CDR2 are LGHDT and YNNKEL (reference sequence). This CDR3 is 15 amino acids long. Trimming left V 0 bases short and J 2 bases short, with 8 bases between.

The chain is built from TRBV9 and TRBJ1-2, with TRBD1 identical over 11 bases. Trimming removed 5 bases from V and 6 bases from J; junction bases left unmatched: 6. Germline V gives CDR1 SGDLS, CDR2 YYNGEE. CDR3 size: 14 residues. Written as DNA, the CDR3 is TGTGCCAGCAGTACAGGGACAGGGGGTGATGGCTACACCTTC. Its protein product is CASSTGTGGDGYTF.

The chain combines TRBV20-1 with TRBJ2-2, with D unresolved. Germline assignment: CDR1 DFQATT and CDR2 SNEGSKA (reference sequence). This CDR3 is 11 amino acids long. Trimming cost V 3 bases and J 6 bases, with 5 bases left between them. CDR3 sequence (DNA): TGCAGTGCTAGTGGGTCCGGGGAGCTGTTTTTT. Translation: CSASGSGELFF.

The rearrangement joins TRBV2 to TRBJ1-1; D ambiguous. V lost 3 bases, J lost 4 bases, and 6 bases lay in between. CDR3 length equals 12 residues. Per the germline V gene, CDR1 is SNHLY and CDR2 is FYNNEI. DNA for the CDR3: TGTGCCAGCAGTGAGTACGGCACTGAAGCTTTCTTT. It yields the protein CASSEYGTEAFF.

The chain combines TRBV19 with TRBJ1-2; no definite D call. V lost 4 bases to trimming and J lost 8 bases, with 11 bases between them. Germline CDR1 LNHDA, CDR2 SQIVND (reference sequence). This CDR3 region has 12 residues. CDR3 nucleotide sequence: TGTGCCAGTAGTACCCCGATAGGCGGCTACACCTTC. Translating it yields CASSTPIGGYTF.

As DNA, the CDR3 is TGCAGCGCCCGACTAGCGGGAGGGCCGGGCGAGCAGTTCTTC. Protein product: CSARLAGGPGEQFF. The rearrangement uses TRBV29-1 and TRBJ2-1, with TRBD2 identical over 14 bases. The CDR3 has 14 residues. With V trimmed by 7 bases and J by 10 bases, 9 bases remained unmatched. Germline-derived CDR1 and CDR2 are SQVTM and ANQGSEA.

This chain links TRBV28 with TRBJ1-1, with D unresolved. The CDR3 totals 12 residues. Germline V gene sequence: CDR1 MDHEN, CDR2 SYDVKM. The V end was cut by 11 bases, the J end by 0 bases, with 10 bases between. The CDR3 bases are TGTGCCCTGGAAGCAGTGAACACTGAAGCTTTCTTT. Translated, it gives CALEAVNTEAFF.

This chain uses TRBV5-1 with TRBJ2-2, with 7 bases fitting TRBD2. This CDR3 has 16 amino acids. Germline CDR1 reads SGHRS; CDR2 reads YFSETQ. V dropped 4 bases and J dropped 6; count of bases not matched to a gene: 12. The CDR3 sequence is CASSHGLEGLPGELFF. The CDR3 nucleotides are TGCGCCAGCAGCCACGGACTAGAAGGGCTACCCGGGGAGCTGTTTTTT.

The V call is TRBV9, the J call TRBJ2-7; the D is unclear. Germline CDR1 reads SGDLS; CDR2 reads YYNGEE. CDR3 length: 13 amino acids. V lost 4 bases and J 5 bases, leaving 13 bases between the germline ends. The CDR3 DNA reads TGTGCCAGCAGCTCCGGCCCCTCGGACGAGCAGTACTTC. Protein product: CASSSGPSDEQYF.

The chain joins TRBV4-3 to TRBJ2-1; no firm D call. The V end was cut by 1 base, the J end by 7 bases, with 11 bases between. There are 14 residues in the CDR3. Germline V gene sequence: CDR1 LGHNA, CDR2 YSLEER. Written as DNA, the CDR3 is TGCGCCAGCAGCCAAGTTGCGGCGATTAATGAGCAGTTCTTC. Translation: CASSQVAAINEQFF.

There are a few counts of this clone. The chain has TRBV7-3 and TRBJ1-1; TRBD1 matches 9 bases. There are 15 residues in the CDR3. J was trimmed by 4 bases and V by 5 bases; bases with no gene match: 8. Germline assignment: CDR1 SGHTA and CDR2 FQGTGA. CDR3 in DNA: TGTGCCAGCAGCCCGTACCCGGGACAGGGCACTGAAGCTTTCTTT. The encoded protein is CASSPYPGQGTEAFF.

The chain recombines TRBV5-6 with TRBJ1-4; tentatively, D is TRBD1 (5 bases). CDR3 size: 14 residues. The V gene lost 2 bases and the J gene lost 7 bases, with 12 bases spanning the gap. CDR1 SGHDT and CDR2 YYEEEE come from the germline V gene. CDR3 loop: CASSFLGEVEKLFF. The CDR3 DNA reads TGTGCCAGCAGCTTTTTAGGGGAAGTTGAAAAACTGTTTTTT.

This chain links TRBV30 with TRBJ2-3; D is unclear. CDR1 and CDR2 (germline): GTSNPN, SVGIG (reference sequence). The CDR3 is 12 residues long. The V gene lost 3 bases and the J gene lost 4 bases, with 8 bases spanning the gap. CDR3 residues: CAWRPSPDTQYF. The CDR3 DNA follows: TGTGCCTGGAGGCCGAGCCCAGATACGCAGTATTTT.